This T cell receptor (beta chain) was recorded in a study of cytomegalovirus exposure and HLA in healthy donors. Overall study context: Approximately 85 million unique TCRs from HLA-typed donors were held in an early data release. Study-wide points: With later analysis, a missense DCLRE1C variant became linked to TCR beta V- and J-gene trimming. An Asian-associated ancestry cluster reportedly showed fewer N-insertions than the roughly 700-donor mean in a later analysis. Both high specificity and high sensitivity reportedly marked the classifier's diagnosis of cytomegalovirus status.

The V end lost 2 bases, the J end lost 0 bases, and 11 bases lay between the germline ends. CDR1 is WSHSY and CDR2 is SAAADI in the germline V gene. The CDR3 covers 15 residues. With respect to this clone: Its antigen is currently unknown.

Researchers ran the PCR with 60 Vbeta and 13 Jbeta primers. TCRdb's table, derived via immunoSEQ multiplex PCR, lists solely in-frame clones and lacks some. The data contain roughly 140,000 clones, about 85% of them singletons. The rearrangement links TRBV10-2 to TRBJ2-7; D remains unclear. This clonotype originated in a young woman in good health and CMV-seronegative. The sequenced sample consisted of PBMCs. The CDR3 bases are TGCGCCAGCAGTGAGGCCGACTCAAGCTCCTACGAGCAGTACTTC. As protein: CASSEADSSSYEQYF.